The rows below give T cell receptor beta chains drawn from one sample of a study of T cells in Graves' hyperthyroidism and ophthalmopathy. MiXCR, applied by TCRdb to the multiplex PCR reads, yields one record per CDR3 protein. This sample yields approximately 520,000 distinct CDR3 sequences, of which roughly 25% are seen a single time; about 11% belongs to the top ten. The sequencing sample was made of blood. The receptor set was obtained from a woman aged 25 to 45 with Graves' ophthalmopathy. Both conserved end residues are part of each CDR3. Fields, in order: D gene, V gene, J gene, clone size, CDR3 length, CDR3 DNA, CDR3 protein. D genes are given only for firm matches. Clone sizes are given selectively: once, few, many, or a class where the clone is expanded.

TRBD1	TRBV29-1	TRBJ1-2	many	14	TGCAGCGTTGAAGTGGGACAGGGCACCTATGGCTACACCTTC	CSVEVGQGTYGYTF
-	TRBV28	TRBJ1-2	many	11	TGTGCCAGCGTGGGGGGGGCCGGCTACACCTTC	CASVGGAGYTF
-	TRBV30	TRBJ1-1	many	11	TGTGCCTGGACTGAAGACACTGAAGCTTTCTTT	CAWTEDTEAFF
-	TRBV13	TRBJ1-1	many	14	TGTGCCAGCAGCTTCTTGACGGAGAACACTGAAGCTTTCTTT	CASSFLTENTEAFF
TRBD1	TRBV5-1	TRBJ2-5	-	16	TGCGCCAGCAGCCAAATACAGGGGACAATGGCAGAGACCCAGTACTTC	CASSQIQGTMAETQYF
TRBD1	TRBV7-3	TRBJ2-2	many	17	TGTGCCAGCAGCTTACCCCTGACAGGGTATGGCACCGGGGAGCTGTTTTTT	CASSLPLTGYGTGELFF
TRBD2	TRBV20-1	TRBJ2-7	-	16	TGCAGTGCTAGAGACCCCCTAGCGGGGGGGCCCTACGAGCAGTACTTC	CSARDPLAGGPYEQYF
-	TRBV20-1	TRBJ2-7	-	12	TGCAGTGCTAGGTCCGGTTCCCCCGAGCAGTACTTC	CSARSGSPEQYF
-	TRBV12-3/TRBV12-4	TRBJ1-2	many	13	TGTGCCAGCAGTTTCCCCGGGGGCGAAGGCTACACCTTC	CASSFPGGEGYTF
-	TRBV10-3	TRBJ1-2	-	14	TGTGCCATCAGTGATGTCAGCGGCGACTATGGCTACACCTTC	CAISDVSGDYGYTF
-	TRBV5-1	TRBJ1-2	many	12	TGCGCCAGCAGCTTGGAACAGGTCGTCTACACCTTC	CASSLEQVVYTF
TRBD1	TRBV2	TRBJ2-5	-	14	TGTGCCAGCATAAGGGACAGAAACCAAGAGACCCAGTACTTC	CASIRDRNQETQYF
-	TRBV5-1	TRBJ2-4	many	11	TGCGCCAGCAGCTGGGAAAACATTCAGTACTTC	CASSWENIQYF
TRBD1	TRBV20-1	TRBJ2-7	many	13	TGCAGTGCAGCCGGGACAGGGAACTACGAGCAGTACTTC	CSAAGTGNYEQYF
TRBD1	TRBV12-3/TRBV12-4	TRBJ1-5	-	14	TGTGCCAGCAGCCCTACAGGGGGTTATCAGCCCCAGCATTTT	CASSPTGGYQPQHF
-	TRBV30	TRBJ1-1	few	14	TGTGCCTGGAGTGTATCCGGTATGATCACTGAAGCTTTCTTT	CAWSVSGMITEAFF
-	TRBV12-3/TRBV12-4	TRBJ1-1	many	12	TGTGCCAGCAGTTTGGGGTACACTGAAGCTTTCTTT	CASSLGYTEAFF
TRBD1	TRBV12-3/TRBV12-4	TRBJ1-1	many	15	TGTGCCAGCAGTCCGACAGGGGGCGGTGGCACTGAAGCTTTCTTT	CASSPTGGGGTEAFF
-	TRBV7-6	TRBJ2-7	-	13	TGTGCCAGCAGCTTAGGACTTCGCTACGAGCAGTACTTC	CASSLGLRYEQYF
TRBD2	TRBV20-1	TRBJ2-7	many	13	TGCAGTGCTAGAGTGCCTAGCGGCTACGAGCAGTACTTC	CSARVPSGYEQYF
-	TRBV10-3	TRBJ2-7	many	13	TGTGCCATCAGTGAGTCGAACGTGTACGAGCAGTACTTC	CAISESNVYEQYF
TRBD1	TRBV10-3	TRBJ2-7	many	15	TGTGCCATCAAGTGGCAAGGACAGGGCTTCTACGAGCAGTACTTC	CAIKWQGQGFYEQYF
TRBD2	TRBV9	TRBJ2-5	few	17	TGTGCCAGCAGCGCCCGATTGGCTAGCGGGGCACGAGAGACCCAGTACTTC	CASSARLASGARETQYF
-	TRBV6-5	TRBJ2-5	-	15	TGTGCCAGCAGTTACGCGGGGTTCAACCAAGAGACCCAGTACTTC	CASSYAGFNQETQYF